The 22 T cell receptor beta chains given below trace back to one sample, sequenced in a study of cytomegalovirus exposure and HLA in healthy donors. Sequencing used immunoSEQ multiplex PCR; TCRdb keeps in-frame clones, though not all of them. The sample holds approximately 170,000 clones; approximately 81% are singletons and the top ten take around 9.6%. The sequencing input was PBMCs. The receptors were gathered from a man under 40 in good health and CMV-seropositive.

This chain links TRBV29-1 with TRBJ1-1, with D unclear. V dropped 5 bases and J dropped 7 bases, with 14 bases sitting between them. The CDR3 is 12 residues long. Germline V CDR1 and CDR2: SQVTM, ANQGSEA. The CDR3: CSVSLFEGEAFF. The CDR3 nucleotides read TGCAGCGTTTCACTATTTGAAGGTGAAGCTTTCTTT.

With regard to this clone: This may be a read error, as it is one base from a much larger clone. The rearrangement uses TRBV2 and TRBJ2-3; the match to TRBD2 covers 10 bases. The germline V gene encodes CDR1 SNHLY and CDR2 FYNNEI. There are 15 residues in the CDR3. J gave up 4 bases and V 2 bases, and 3 bases lay outside the gene matches. The CDR3 reads CASSETSGTADTQYF. For the CDR3, the DNA is TGTGCCAGCAGTGAAACTAGCGGGACCGCAGATACGCAGTATTTT.

This CDR3 is CASTQTGTDSSSYNEQFF. The CDR3 bases are TGTGCCAGCACCCAGACAGGGACCGATTCTAGCTCCTACAATGAGCAGTTCTTC. This chain joins TRBV11-2 and TRBJ2-1; 7 nucleotides agree with TRBD1. Germline CDR1 reads SGHAT; CDR2 reads FQNNGV. V gave up 7 bases and J gave up 0 bases; unmatched junction bases: 15. CDR3 length: 18 amino acids.

The chain employs TRBV10-3 and TRBJ2-1, with a possible D match to TRBD2 (6 bases). The CDR3 is made up of 14 amino acids. Germline values: CDR1 ENHRY, CDR2 SYGVKD. Trimming left V 6 bases short and J 1 base short, with 10 bases between. This CDR3 is CAIREGGSYNEQFF. As DNA, the CDR3 is TGTGCCATCAGGGAGGGAGGTTCCTACAATGAGCAGTTCTTC.

The CDR3 spells CASSPGTSWNYEQYF. The CDR3 nucleotides read TGTGCCAGCTCACCGGGGACTAGCTGGAACTACGAGCAGTACTTC. V and J are TRBV18 and TRBJ2-7; 9 bases match TRBD2. The V gene's germline CDR1 is KGHSH and CDR2 LQKENI. V gave up 3 bases and J gave up 3 bases; unmatched junction bases: 6. The CDR3 spans 15 residues. Using reference TRBV18 and TRBJ2-7 for the parts outside the CDR3, the full variable domain is NAGVMQNPRHLVRRRGQEARLRCSPMKGHSHVYWYRQLPEEGLKFMVYLQKENIIDESGMPKERFSAEFPKEGPSILRIQQVVRGDSAAYFCASSPGTSWNYEQYFGPGTRLTVT.

The chain uses TRBV5-1 and TRBJ1-1; possibly TRBD1 for D (5 bases). Trimming cost V 3 bases and J 6 bases, with 15 bases left between them. CDR3 length: 14 residues. Germline V lookup: CDR1 SGHRS, CDR2 YFSETQ. The CDR3 here is CASSSRMGGPEAFF. In DNA form, the CDR3 reads TGCGCCAGCAGCTCGCGTATGGGGGGACCTGAAGCTTTCTTT.

V is TRBV9 and J is TRBJ2-5; 7 bases are shared with TRBD2. With V trimmed by 7 bases and J by 5 bases, 8 bases remained unmatched. CDR1 is SGDLS and CDR2 is YYNGEE in the germline V gene. This CDR3 comprises 13 residues. CDR3 in DNA: TGTGCCAGCTCAGACATGGGGGGGGAGACCCAGTACTTC. It yields the protein CASSDMGGETQYF.

The rearrangement joins TRBV9 to TRBJ1-2; D might be TRBD1 (6 bases). V lost 0 bases, J lost 5 bases, and 20 bases lay in between. Germline values: CDR1 SGDLS, CDR2 YYNGEE. The CDR3 is made up of 17 amino acids. The DNA of the CDR3 is TGTGCCAGCAGCGTAGAGGGGGTCGGCAGACTTAAGTATGGCTACACCTTC. It is translated as CASSVEGVGRLKYGYTF.

This clone is a singleton in its sample. CDR3 nucleotide sequence: TGTGCCAGCAGTTACGGGACAGGGAGTTTCGGCGAGCAGTACTTC. Its translation is CASSYGTGSFGEQYF. The J gene is TRBJ2-7, the V gene TRBV6-5; 9 bases are shared with TRBD1. J was trimmed by 6 bases and V by 2 bases; bases with no gene match: 8. The CDR3 spans 15 residues. Germline CDR1 MNHEY, CDR2 SVGAGI.

The chain recombines TRBV18 with TRBJ2-7; D is unresolved. The ends were cut back, 5 bases at V and 1 base at J, with 9 bases in the middle. The CDR3 is made up of 13 amino acids. Germline CDR1 is KGHSH and CDR2 is LQKENI. The CDR3: CASSTESSYEQYF. The CDR3 bases are TGTGCCAGCTCAACAGAGTCTTCCTACGAGCAGTACTTC.

The CDR3: CASSILGETQYF. For the CDR3, the DNA is TGTGCCAGTAGTATCCTCGGAGAGACCCAGTACTTC. V is TRBV19 and J is TRBJ2-5; no reliable D call. V was trimmed by 3 bases and J by 4 bases, leaving 6 bases between them. The CDR3 is 12 amino acids. Germline V gene lookup returns CDR1 LNHDA and CDR2 SQIVND (reference sequence).

V usage is TRBV13 and J usage is TRBJ2-7; D may be TRBD1 (6 bases). In germline, CDR1 is PRHDT, CDR2 FYEKMQ (reference sequence). The V and J ends lost 4 bases and 2 bases respectively, with 12 bases between them. The CDR3 is 14 residues long. CDR3 region: CASSSDSVTYEQYF. In DNA form, the CDR3 reads TGTGCCAGCAGCTCGGACAGCGTGACCTACGAGCAGTACTTC.

This clone occurred a few times. J is TRBJ2-7 and V is TRBV7-6; 9 nucleotides match TRBD1. The junction had 4 bases not matched to a gene; V was cut back by 0 bases and J by 7 bases. The length of the CDR3 is 14 residues. In germline, CDR1 is SGHVS, CDR2 FNYEAQ. CDR3 DNA: TGTGCCAGCAGCTTAGCAACAGGGGGCCGGGAGCAGTACTTC. Protein: CASSLATGGREQYF.

The CDR3 spells CASSLVGGQPQHF. DNA for the CDR3: TGTGCCAGCAGCTTAGTTGGGGGGCAGCCCCAGCATTTT. The chain recombines TRBV7-2 with TRBJ1-5; TRBD1 might be the D (5 bases). Germline values: CDR1 SGHTA, CDR2 FQGNSA. The CDR3 loop spans 13 amino acids. The ends were cut back, 1 base at V and 7 bases at J, with 8 bases in the middle.

The V and J genes are TRBV7-9 and TRBJ1-1; D may be TRBD1 (5 bases). CDR3 length equals 12 residues. Germline V lookup: CDR1 SEHNR, CDR2 FQNEAQ (reference sequence). Trimming removed 4 bases from V and 4 bases from J, with 7 bases in between. The CDR3 DNA reads as TGTGCCAGCAGCTCGGGACTCACTGAAGCTTTCTTT. This translates into CASSSGLTEAFF. Full variable domain (outside the CDR3, taken from reference TRBV7-9 and TRBJ1-1): DTGVSQNPRHKITKRGQNVTFRCDPISEHNRLYWYRQTLGQGPEFLTYFQNEAQLEKSRLLSDRFSAERPKGSFSTLEIQRTEQGDSAMYLCASSSGLTEAFFGQGTRLTVV.

The genes are TRBV28 and TRBJ2-7; possibly TRBD2 for D (6 bases). CDR1 and CDR2 (germline): MDHEN, SYDVKM. Trimming removed 5 bases at V and 6 bases at J, with 20 bases between. The CDR3 sequence is 15 residues long. The CDR3 is CASSTSPFGGGEQYF. The CDR3 DNA reads TGTGCCAGCAGTACCTCCCCTTTTGGGGGAGGCGAGCAGTACTTC.

The chain joins TRBV7-8 to TRBJ1-1; D is unresolved. Per the germline V gene, CDR1 is SGHVS and CDR2 is FQNEAQ. Trimming took off 6 bases at V and 5 bases at J, with 19 bases between the two ends. The CDR3 has 15 residues. CDR3 nucleotide sequence: TGTGCCAGCAGTCCCGTTGGGTACGGGGTGACTGAAGCTTTCTTT. Amino acids: CASSPVGYGVTEAFF.

V usage is TRBV11-2 and J usage is TRBJ2-2; D is unclear. This CDR3 comprises 12 residues. Trimming cost V 5 bases and J 13 bases, with 14 bases left between them. Germline V CDR1 and CDR2: SGHAT, FQNNGV. CDR3 sequence reads: CASSPAPGGLFF. The CDR3, as DNA: TGTGCCAGCAGCCCAGCTCCGGGTGGGCTGTTTTTT. The full variable domain, with the rest looked up from reference TRBV11-2 and TRBJ2-2, is EAGVAQSPRYKIIEKRQSVAFWCNPISGHATLYWYQQILGQGPKLLIQFQNNGVVDDSQLPKDRFSAERLKGVDSTLKIQPAKLEDSAVYLCASSPAPGGLFFGEGSRLTVL.

CDR3 loop: CAWSVAGGSSDQPQHF. The CDR3 DNA follows: TGTGCCTGGAGTGTCGCAGGGGGCAGTTCTGATCAGCCCCAGCATTTT. The V and J genes are TRBV30 and TRBJ1-5, with 8 bases that match TRBD1. The CDR3 is made up of 16 amino acids. V shed 0 bases, J shed 5 bases, and the junction held 9 bases outside the gene matches. Germline loops: CDR1 GTSNPN, CDR2 SVGIG (reference sequence).

The DNA of the CDR3 is TGTGCCAGCAGTTCAACCAGGGATGGCTACACCTTC. This gives the protein CASSSTRDGYTF. The chain uses TRBV28 and TRBJ1-2; a weak D match, TRBD1 (5 bases). The ends were cut back, 4 bases at V and 6 bases at J, with 9 bases in the middle. CDR3 length equals 12 residues. CDR1 MDHEN and CDR2 SYDVKM come from the germline V gene.

The chain joins TRBV25-1 to TRBJ2-5; D is possibly TRBD1 (7 bases). The germline V and J ends were trimmed by 1 base and 6 bases, with 12 bases remaining between them. The CDR3 loop spans 14 amino acids. Germline assignment: CDR1 MGHDK and CDR2 SYGVNS. CDR3 nucleotide sequence: TGTGCCAGCAGTGAATCAGGGGGGTTACAGACCCAGTACTTC. Protein: CASSESGGLQTQYF.

V and J are TRBV4-3 and TRBJ1-2; the D gene is possibly TRBD1 (6 bases). CDR1 LGHNA and CDR2 YSLEER come from the germline V gene. The V end was cut by 1 base, the J end by 3 bases, with 6 bases between. The CDR3 is 13 amino acids. This CDR3 reads CASSQGTDYGYTF. As DNA, the CDR3 is TGCGCCAGCAGCCAAGGGACAGACTATGGCTACACCTTC.